This TCR beta chain was sequenced during a study of blood T cell repertoires in COVID-19. Sequencing was performed with immunoSEQ multiplex PCR; in TCRdb, only in-frame clones are kept and a portion is missing. This table holds more than 65,000 clones, around three quarters found once. As to this clone: The same CDR3 is also encoded by other DNA sequences in this sample.

The CDR3 length is 13 residues. With 5 bases clipped from V and 2 bases from J, the junction kept 1 base outside the gene matches. The V gene's germline CDR1 is SGHAT and CDR2 FQNNGV. This clonotype was sampled from a woman of 80 years or more with active or convalescent COVID-19. The chain recombines TRBV11-2 with TRBJ2-5; 8 bases line up with TRBD2. The sequenced material came from peripheral blood. CDR3 coding DNA: TGTGCCAGCAGCCGGGGGGGACAAGAGACCCAGTACTTC. Its protein product is CASSRGGQETQYF.